Shown below are 24 T cell receptor beta chains from a single sample sequenced in a study of graft-versus-host responses after intestinal transplantation. TCRdb keeps only in-frame clones here, not all; method: immunoSEQ multiplex PCR. This sample has 98,000 or so clones, with around 86% found just once. The sequenced sample was PBMCs, obtained 255 days after intestinal transplant. The receptors derive from a human patient who received an intestinal transplant, so some T cells may come from the graft donor.

The J gene is TRBJ2-2, the V gene TRBV6-1, with 8 nucleotides matching TRBD1. In germline, CDR1 is MNHNS, CDR2 SASEGT. V shed 10 bases and J 7 bases; nucleotides not matched to a gene: 14. The CDR3 runs 15 residues. The CDR3 DNA follows: TGTGCCATCAGGGGACAGGCGGTTAACGGCGGGGAGCTGTTTTTT. Translating gives CAIRGQAVNGGELFF.

The genes are TRBV28 and TRBJ2-7; 8 nucleotides agree with TRBD2. CDR1 is MDHEN and CDR2 is SYDVKM in the germline V gene. The CDR3 totals 15 residues. Trimming removed 6 bases from V and 2 bases from J; junction bases left unmatched: 9. The CDR3 sequence: CASSPVVAGTYEQYF. The CDR3 bases are TGTGCCAGCAGCCCGGTGGTAGCGGGGACCTACGAGCAGTACTTC.

CDR3 DNA sequence: TGTGCCAGCATGGAGCGGGAGGCCTACGAGCAGTACTTC. Translating gives CASMEREAYEQYF. V and J are TRBV5-8 and TRBJ2-7, with 9 bases matching TRBD2. This CDR3 region has 13 residues. CDR1 and CDR2 (germline): SGHTS, YDEGEE. With 6 bases clipped from V and 2 bases from J, the junction kept 3 bases outside the gene matches.

This clone was recorded a few times. CDR3 amino acids: CASSRGQGNSGANVLTF. Written as DNA, the CDR3 is TGTGCCAGTAGTAGGGGACAGGGTAACTCTGGGGCCAACGTCCTGACTTTC. This rearrangement joins TRBV19 to TRBJ2-6; 9 bases map to TRBD1. The V segment lost 4 bases and the J segment 0 bases; nucleotides outside the gene matches: 4. The CDR3 consists of 17 residues. Germline V gene data show CDR1 as LNHDA and CDR2 as SQIVND (reference sequence).

The gene calls are TRBV5-4 and TRBJ1-3; D is ambiguous. CDR3 size: 14 residues. Trimming took off 2 bases at V and 4 bases at J, with 10 bases between the two ends. Germline CDR1 and CDR2: SGHNT and YYREEE (reference sequence). CDR3 bases: TGTGCCAGCAGCTTAGGCCCCATGGGAAACACCATATATTTT. Translating it yields CASSLGPMGNTIYF.

This chain joins TRBV28 and TRBJ2-7; possible D gene TRBD2, 5 bases. CDR1 is MDHEN, CDR2 SYDVKM, per germline. This CDR3 has 11 amino acids. Between the trimmed V and J ends, which lost 9 bases and 9 bases, there was a span of 15 bases. The CDR3 region is CASHGIAGQYF. Written as DNA, the CDR3 is TGTGCCAGTCACGGCATTGCGGGGCAGTACTTC.

The CDR3 bases are TGTGCCAGCAGTCCCCTGAACCGAGACACTGAAGCTTTCTTT. This codes for CASSPLNRDTEAFF. The V gene is TRBV6-1, the J gene TRBJ1-1; D is undetermined. The length of the CDR3 is 14 residues. The germline gives CDR1 MNHNS, CDR2 SASEGT. The ends were cut back, 5 bases at V and 3 bases at J, with 13 bases in the middle.

This chain connects TRBV27 to TRBJ2-4; a possible D gene is TRBD1 (5 bases). Trimming took off 5 bases at V and 3 bases at J, with 11 bases between the two ends. This CDR3 region has 14 residues. Germline V gene sequence: CDR1 MNHEY, CDR2 SMNVEV (reference sequence). CDR3 region: CASSKQGFKNIQYF. CDR3 in DNA: TGTGCCAGCAGTAAGCAGGGTTTCAAAAACATTCAGTACTTC.

This clone was recorded once. This chain joins TRBV18 and TRBJ1-3, with D maybe TRBD1 (5 bases). V lost 3 bases and J 4 bases, leaving 10 bases between the germline ends. Germline CDR1 KGHSH, CDR2 LQKENI. The CDR3 has 14 residues. The CDR3 spells CASSPPPGGNTIYF. The CDR3 DNA follows: TGTGCCAGCTCACCCCCCCCAGGGGGAAACACCATATATTTT.

This clone has only a few counts. The rearrangement links TRBV6-1 to TRBJ2-5; the D gene is possibly TRBD2 (5 bases). CDR1 is MNHNS, CDR2 SASEGT, per germline. With 0 bases removed from V and 5 bases from J, the gap between germline ends came to 13 bases. The CDR3 is made up of 15 amino acids. In nucleotides, the CDR3 is TGTGCCAGCAGTGAAGCTGGTAGCGCTCTGGAGACCCAGTACTTC. As protein: CASSEAGSALETQYF.

The rearrangement joins TRBV4-1 to TRBJ1-1; D is unclear. Per the germline V gene, CDR1 is MGHRA and CDR2 is YSYEKL. The CDR3 is 13 amino acids. The ends were cut back, 1 base at V and 6 bases at J, with 9 bases in the middle. The CDR3 DNA reads TGCGCCAGCAGCCAAGTTACAGAACCTGAAGCTTTCTTT. It yields the protein CASSQVTEPEAFF.

The V gene is TRBV15, the J gene TRBJ1-1; 8 bases align to TRBD1. V shed 5 bases, J shed 4 bases, and the junction held 9 bases outside the gene matches. Germline V gives CDR1 LNHNV, CDR2 YYDKDF (reference sequence). CDR3 length: 15 residues. The CDR3 region is CATSLTLTGGTEAFF. The CDR3 coding sequence is TGTGCCACCAGCCTAACTCTTACAGGGGGCACTGAAGCTTTCTTT.

CDR3 DNA sequence: TGTGCCAGCAGTTACTCAGACAGGGGGCCCTACAATGAGCAGTTCTTC. It specifies CASSYSDRGPYNEQFF. This sequence joins TRBV6-5 and TRBJ2-1; 10 bases line up with TRBD1. After removal of 0 bases from V and 2 bases from J, the junction contained 1 base not matched to a gene. This CDR3 comprises 16 residues. Per the germline V gene, CDR1 is MNHEY and CDR2 is SVGAGI.

The J gene is TRBJ1-5, the V gene TRBV19; TRBD1 might be the D (5 bases). The CDR3 is 14 residues long. The germline CDR1 and CDR2 sequences are LNHDA and SQIVND (reference sequence). Trimming pared 5 bases from V and 3 bases from J, leaving 11 bases between. The chain's CDR3 is CASSVRDSNQPQHF. The CDR3 DNA reads TGTGCCAGTAGTGTCCGGGACTCCAATCAGCCCCAGCATTTT.

This chain uses TRBV5-4 with TRBJ1-2; 9 bases fit TRBD1. Germline trimming cut 4 bases from V and 0 bases from J; bases unmatched to any gene: 7. Germline V lookup: CDR1 SGHNT, CDR2 YYREEE (reference sequence). The CDR3 length is 16 residues. The CDR3 region is CASSGDRAEANYGYTF. The CDR3 coding sequence is TGTGCCAGCAGCGGGGACAGGGCGGAAGCTAACTATGGCTACACCTTC. The full variable domain, in which reference TRBV5-4 and TRBJ1-2 provide the parts outside the CDR3, is ETGVTQSPTHLIKTRGQQVTLRCSSQSGHNTVSWYQQALGQGPQFIFQYYREEENGRGNFPPRFSGLQFPNYSSELNVNALELDDSALYLCASSGDRAEANYGYTFGSGTRLTVV.

The V and J genes are TRBV19 and TRBJ1-1; the D is unclear. Germline loops: CDR1 LNHDA, CDR2 SQIVND (reference sequence). The CDR3 length is 13 residues. V was shortened by 0 bases and J by 8 bases, with 10 bases between the two germline ends. The CDR3 DNA is TGTGCCAGTAGTATAGACGGGGTCGTGGAAGCTTTCTTT. Protein sequence: CASSIDGVVEAFF.

This clone occurred a few times. The chain combines TRBV9 with TRBJ2-2; 10 bases align to TRBD2. Germline V gene lookup returns CDR1 SGDLS and CDR2 YYNGEE. This CDR3 comprises 16 residues. V gave up 4 bases and J gave up 6 bases; unmatched junction bases: 9. Here the CDR3 DNA reads TGTGCCAGCAGCTCCAGAGCGGGGGGGCCCGCCGGGGAGCTGTTTTTT. Translating it yields CASSSRAGGPAGELFF.

The genes are TRBV9 and TRBJ1-1; no definite D call. Trimming shortened V by 4 bases and J by 5 bases, and 18 bases separated the two germline ends. CDR1 is SGDLS and CDR2 is YYNGEE in the germline V gene. This CDR3 comprises 15 residues. The CDR3 nucleotides are TGTGCCAGCAGCTCAGCCCCCGGGCCGGCGACTGAAGCTTTCTTT. Protein product: CASSSAPGPATEAFF.

V is TRBV6-5 and J is TRBJ2-7, with 8 bases matching TRBD1. With 5 bases clipped from V and 3 bases from J, the junction kept 6 bases outside the gene matches. This CDR3 is 14 amino acids long. Germline loops: CDR1 MNHEY, CDR2 SVGAGI. CDR3 loop: CASSPGTGFYEQYV. Written as DNA, the CDR3 is TGTGCCAGCAGTCCCGGGACAGGCTTCTACGAGCAGTACGTC.

This sequence joins TRBV14 and TRBJ2-7, with D perhaps TRBD1 (6 bases). V dropped 1 base and J dropped 4 bases, with 14 bases sitting between them. The CDR3 is made up of 15 amino acids. Germline V gives CDR1 SGHDN, CDR2 FVKESK. The DNA of the CDR3 is TGTGCCAGCAGCCAAGTGCAGGGACAATCGTACGAGCAGTACTTC. Its translation is CASSQVQGQSYEQYF. The full variable domain, rest sourced from reference TRBV14 and TRBJ2-7, is EAGVTQFPSHSVIEKGQTVTLRCDPISGHDNLYWYRRVMGKEIKFLLHFVKESKQDESGMPNNRFLAERTGGTYSTLKVQPAELEDSGVYFCASSQVQGQSYEQYFGPGTRLTVT.

This chain connects TRBV28 to TRBJ1-2; 9 bases map to TRBD1. The length of the CDR3 is 14 residues. CDR1 is MDHEN and CDR2 is SYDVKM in the germline V gene. The junction had 12 bases not matched to a gene; V was cut back by 8 bases and J by 8 bases. In DNA form, the CDR3 reads TGTGCCAGCGGATTCCGGGACAGGGTGAGAGGCTACACCTTC. Translated: CASGFRDRVRGYTF.

The V gene is TRBV21-1, the J gene TRBJ2-7; the D segment call TRBD1 is taken from the table without a DNA check. TRBV21-1 is termed a pseudogene. The CDR3 contains 15 residues. The chain's CDR3 is CARERPRGKQGEQYV. CDR3 in DNA: TGTGCCAGGGAGAGACCTAGAGGTAAACAGGGCGAGCAGTACGTC.

The chain joins TRBV19 to TRBJ2-3; 7 nucleotides agree with TRBD2. This CDR3 is 18 amino acids long. Trimming removed 6 bases from V and 0 bases from J; junction bases left unmatched: 15. Germline V CDR1 and CDR2: LNHDA, SQIVND (reference sequence). CDR3 bases: TGTGCCAGTAGAAAAGGGGCGGCTAGCGGAATAAGCACAGATACGCAGTATTTT. As protein: CASRKGAASGISTDTQYF.

The chain couples TRBV12-5 to TRBJ2-6, with TRBD1 matching over 10 bases. This CDR3 comprises 20 residues. Looked up from germline, CDR1 is LGHNT and CDR2 is FRNRAP. Trimming cost V 0 bases and J 3 bases; bases outside gene matches: 11. For the CDR3, the DNA is TGTGCTAGTGGTTTGGTAAGTCGACAGGGGGCGCCGGGTGGGGCCAACGTCCTGACTTTC. This sequence encodes CASGLVSRQGAPGGANVLTF.